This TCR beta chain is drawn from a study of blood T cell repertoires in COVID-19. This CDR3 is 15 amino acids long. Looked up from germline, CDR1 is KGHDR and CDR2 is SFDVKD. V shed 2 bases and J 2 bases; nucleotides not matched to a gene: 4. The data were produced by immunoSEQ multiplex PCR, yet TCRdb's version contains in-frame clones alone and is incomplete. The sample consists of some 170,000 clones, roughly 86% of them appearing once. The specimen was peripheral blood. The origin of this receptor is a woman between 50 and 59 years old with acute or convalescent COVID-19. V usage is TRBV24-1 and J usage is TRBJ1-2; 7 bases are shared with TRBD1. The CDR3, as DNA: TGTGCCACCAGTGATTCTGGCAGGGGGAACTATGGCTACACCTTC. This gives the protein CATSDSGRGNYGYTF.